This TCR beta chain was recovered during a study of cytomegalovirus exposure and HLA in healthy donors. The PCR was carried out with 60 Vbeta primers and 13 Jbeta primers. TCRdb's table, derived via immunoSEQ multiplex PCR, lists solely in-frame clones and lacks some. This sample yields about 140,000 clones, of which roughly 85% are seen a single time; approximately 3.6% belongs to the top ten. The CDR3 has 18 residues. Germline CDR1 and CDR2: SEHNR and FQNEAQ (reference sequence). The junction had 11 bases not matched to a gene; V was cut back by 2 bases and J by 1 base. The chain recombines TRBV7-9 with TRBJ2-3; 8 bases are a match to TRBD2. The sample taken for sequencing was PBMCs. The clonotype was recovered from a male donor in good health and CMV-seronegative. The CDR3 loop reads CASSLPGGAYHGTDTQYF. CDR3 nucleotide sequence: TGTGCCAGCAGCTTACCCGGGGGGGCTTATCACGGCACAGATACGCAGTATTTT.